The subject of this entry is one T cell receptor (beta chain). TCRdb reanalysed the 5' RACE reads using MiXCR and keeps one entry per CDR3 protein. The sample lists 600,000 to 850,000 distinct CDR3 sequences, about 20% occurring once. This entry is derived from a study of identical twins. The germline V gene encodes CDR1 SGHTA and CDR2 FQGNSA. There are 16 residues in the CDR3. Trimming shortened V by 6 bases and J by 3 bases, and 17 bases separated the two germline ends. These same records also appear under a second study, on T cells expressing NK-cell markers. That publication notes: Seropositivity for HCMV was found in seven of the eight sequenced donors, with one seronegative. More than five of the donors carried dominant NKG2C+ clonotypes that took up roughly 1.0-8% of their CD8+ T cells.

The chain is built from TRBV7-2 and TRBJ2-2; D unresolved. Material for sequencing was PBMCs. This sequence originates from a woman under 30 in good health. Here the CDR3 DNA reads TGTGCCAGCAGAAGGTACTCGCAGGTGGACACCGGGGAGCTGTTTTTT. It encodes CASRRYSQVDTGELFF. Based on the CDR3 plus reference TRBV7-2 and TRBJ2-2, the full variable domain is GAGVSQSPSNKVTEKGKDVELRCDPISGHTALYWYRQSLGQGLEFLIYFQGNSAPDKSGLPSDRFSAERTGGSVSTLTIQRTQQEDSAVYLCASRRYSQVDTGELFFGEGSRLTVL.